This record covers a single T cell receptor beta chain. The sample originates from a study of T cell responses to AZD1222 COVID-19 vaccine. Germline V gives CDR1 SGHTA, CDR2 FQGNSA. The CDR3 has 15 amino acids. Trimming took 7 bases from V and 7 from J; bases not matched to a gene: 10. The table came from immunoSEQ multiplex PCR; TCRdb's copy has only in-frame clones and leaves some out. This table holds around 160,000 clones, about 93% found once. The chain combines TRBV7-2 with TRBJ1-4; 9 bases fit TRBD1. This TCR derives from an adult in good health. The source was peripheral blood, collected on day 0 of AZD1222 vaccination. The CDR3 spells CASKPRGTGSEKLFF. CDR3 sequence (DNA): TGTGCCAGCAAGCCTAGAGGGACAGGGTCTGAAAAACTGTTTTTT.